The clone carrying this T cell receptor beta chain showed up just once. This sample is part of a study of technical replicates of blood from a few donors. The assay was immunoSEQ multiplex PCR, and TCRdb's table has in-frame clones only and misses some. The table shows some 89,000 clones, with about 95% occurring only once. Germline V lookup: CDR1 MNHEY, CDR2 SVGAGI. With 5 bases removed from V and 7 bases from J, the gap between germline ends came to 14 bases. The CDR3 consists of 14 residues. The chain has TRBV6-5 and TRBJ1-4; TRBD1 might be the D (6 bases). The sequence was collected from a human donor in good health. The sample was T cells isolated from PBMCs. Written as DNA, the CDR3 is TGTGCCAGCAGTCCCGGGACAATTGCTGAAAAACTGTTTTTT. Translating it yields CASSPGTIAEKLFF.